This TCR beta chain was recorded in a study of CD8 T cells in ankylosing spondylitis. A single record per CDR3 protein comes from TCRdb applying MiXCR to the 5' RACE reads. This table holds about 360,000 distinct CDR3 sequences, approximately 22% found once. Study-level results: In reactive arthritis synovial fluid and blood, some motif variants had been reported before. Disease-associated clones were CD8+ and fairly uncommon in peripheral blood. Ankylosing spondylitis blood appeared to be characterized by a TCR beta motif of under ten highly homologous variants. Significant enrichment of disease-linked clones was reportedly seen in matched ankylosing spondylitis synovial fluid.

This clonotype has just a few counts. Antigen: not known. The CDR3 loop spans 15 amino acids. J lost 2 bases, V lost 2 bases, and 6 bases had no gene match. In germline, CDR1 is MNHEY, CDR2 SVGAGI. The specimen sequenced was blood, either unsorted or a sorted T cell fraction (not recorded which). The clonotype comes from a male donor with ankylosing spondylitis or in good health (not recorded which). V usage is TRBV6-5 and J usage is TRBJ2-7; 7 bases are a match to TRBD1. The CDR3 region is CASSYEGTDAYEQYF. As DNA, the CDR3 is TGTGCCAGCAGTTACGAGGGGACAGATGCCTACGAGCAGTACTTC.